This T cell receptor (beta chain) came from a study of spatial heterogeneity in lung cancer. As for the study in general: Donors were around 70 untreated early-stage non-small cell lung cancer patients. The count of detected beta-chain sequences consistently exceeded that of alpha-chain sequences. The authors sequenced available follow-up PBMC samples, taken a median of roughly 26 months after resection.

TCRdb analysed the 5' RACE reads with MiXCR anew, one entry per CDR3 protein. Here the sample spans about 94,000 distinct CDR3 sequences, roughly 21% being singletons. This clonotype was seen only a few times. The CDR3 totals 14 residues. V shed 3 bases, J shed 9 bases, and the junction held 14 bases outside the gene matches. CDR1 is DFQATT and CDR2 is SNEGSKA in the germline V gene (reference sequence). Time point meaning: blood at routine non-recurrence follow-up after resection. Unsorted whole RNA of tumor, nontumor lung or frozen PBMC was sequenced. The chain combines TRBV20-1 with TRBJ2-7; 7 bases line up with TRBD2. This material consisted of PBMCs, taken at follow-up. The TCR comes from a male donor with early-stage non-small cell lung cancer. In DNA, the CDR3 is TGCAGTGCTAGGCAACGGGCCGTAGGACTAGGGCAGTACTTC. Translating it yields CSARQRAVGLGQYF.